The clone carrying this T cell receptor (beta chain) was seen a few times. Sequenced by immunoSEQ multiplex PCR; TCRdb stores in-frame clones only, minus some. The table shows some 160,000 clones, with about four fifths occurring only once. The data were obtained in a study of blood T cell repertoires in COVID-19. The sample comprised peripheral blood. The receptor's source is an elderly woman with acute or convalescent COVID-19.

CDR3 sequence reads: CASRPPSGQGKLNSPLHF. For the CDR3, the DNA is TGTGCCAGCAGGCCCCCTTCGGGACAGGGAAAGTTGAATTCACCCCTCCACTTT. The V gene is TRBV21-1, the J gene TRBJ1-6; TRBD1, the table's D call, lacks a check against the DNA. TRBV21-1 is a documented pseudogene. CDR3 length: 18 amino acids.